This T cell receptor (beta chain) was recorded in a study of OX40 agonist ivuxolimab in advanced cancers. V was clipped by 6 bases and J by 0 bases; unmatched bases: 10. The CDR3 runs 19 residues. The V gene's germline CDR1 is MDHEN and CDR2 SYDVKM. Here immunoSEQ multiplex PCR was the method, and the copy in TCRdb shows in-frame clones only, minus some. The sample contains around 23,000 clones, roughly 80% of which appear only once. J is TRBJ2-1 and V is TRBV28; 14 positions agree with TRBD2. Here the sequenced sample was CD4+ or CD8+ T cells sorted from blood, taken in a trial of the OX40 agonist ivuxolimab. The clonotype originates from an adult with an advanced solid tumor such as melanoma, head and neck, liver or kidney cancer. As DNA, the CDR3 is TGTGCCAGCAGACCCGGGACTAGCGGGGGCCCGAGCTCCTACAATGAGCAGTTCTTC. Amino acid sequence: CASRPGTSGGPSSYNEQFF.